This passage covers 21 T cell receptor beta chains from one sample sequenced in a study of response to subunit inactivated influenza vaccine. TCRdb re-derived calls from the RT-PCR reads in MiXCR, one entry per CDR3 protein. Of approximately 500,000 distinct CDR3 sequences listed, about an eighth were seen once; the top ten hold around 14%. The source material was PBMCs from blood, sampled more than 35 days after vaccination. The receptors shown here come from a man aged 50 or older who received an inactivated influenza vaccine.

The table lists this clonotype with a few counts. CDR3 nucleotides: TGCGCCAGCAGCCAGACCCCCGGGGTAAACTATGGCTACACCTTC. It yields the protein CASSQTPGVNYGYTF. This sequence joins TRBV4-1 and TRBJ1-2; D ambiguous. CDR1 and CDR2 (germline): MGHRA, YSYEKL. The CDR3 contains 15 residues. Trimming took off 3 bases at V and 2 bases at J, with 13 bases between the two ends.

This clonotype appeared many times. The chain uses TRBV29-1 and TRBJ2-1, with D hard to call. There are 18 residues in the CDR3. Per germline, CDR1 SQVTM and CDR2 ANQGSEA. V shed 4 bases and J shed 0 bases, with 22 bases lying between them. The CDR3 sequence is CSVGTRTPKIYSYNEQFF. CDR3 nucleotide sequence: TGCAGCGTTGGAACCAGAACACCAAAAATTTACTCCTACAATGAGCAGTTCTTC.

This clonotype occurred a few times. A junction end diverges from the germline sequence, so it may reflect a read error. This chain uses TRBV20-1 with TRBJ2-3; 12 nucleotides agree with TRBD2. Looked up from germline, CDR1 is DFQATT and CDR2 is SNEGSKA (reference sequence). This CDR3 comprises 17 residues. Written as DNA, the CDR3 is TGCAGCGCTAGGGTCCTAGCGGGGGGGCCCAAAACAGATACGCAGTATTTT. Protein: CSARVLAGGPKTDTQYF.

The rearrangement joins TRBV29-1 to TRBJ2-5, with 7 nucleotides matching TRBD1. V lost 6 bases, J lost 10 bases, and 23 bases stayed unmatched. The CDR3 contains 16 residues. The germline V gene has CDR1 SQVTM and CDR2 ANQGSEA. The CDR3: CSVRALNRGPLVDQYF. In DNA form, the CDR3 reads TGCAGCGTACGAGCCCTAAACAGGGGACCCCTCGTGGACCAGTACTTC.

The table lists this clonotype with a few counts. The J gene is TRBJ2-7, the V gene TRBV12-3 or TRBV12-4, with D unclear. The length of the CDR3 is 14 residues. Trimming took off 3 bases at V and 3 bases at J, with 12 bases between the two ends. The CDR3 DNA reads as TGTGCCAGCAGTTTTGCATCGTCGGACTACGAGCAGTACTTC. It yields the protein CASSFASSDYEQYF.

Ten or more counts support this clonotype. V and J are TRBV28 and TRBJ1-6, with D unclear. Looked up from germline, CDR1 is MDHEN and CDR2 is SYDVKM. CDR3 size: 15 residues. Between the trimmed V and J ends, which lost 2 bases and 2 bases, there was a span of 7 bases. DNA for the CDR3: TGTGCCAGCAGTTTACGGGGAACCTATAATTCACCCCTCCACTTT. It specifies CASSLRGTYNSPLHF. The full variable domain, with the rest looked up from reference TRBV28 and TRBJ1-6, is DVKVTQSSRYLVKRTGEKVFLECVQDMDHENMFWYRQDPGLGLRLIYFSYDVKMKEKGDIPEGYSVSREKKERFSLILESASTNQTSMYLCASSLRGTYNSPLHFGNGTRLTVT.

This rearrangement joins TRBV27 to TRBJ2-7; a possible D gene is TRBD1 (6 bases). The germline CDR1 and CDR2 sequences are MNHEY and SMNVEV (reference sequence). V was shortened by 4 bases and J by 7 bases, with 20 bases between the two germline ends. The CDR3 sequence is 15 residues long. DNA of the CDR3: TGTGCCAGCAGTTCTTTGGGGGCCCGACCGGTTGAGCAGTACTTC. Translated, it gives CASSSLGARPVEQYF.

This clonotype was seen a handful of times. The chain is built from TRBV12-3 or TRBV12-4 and TRBJ1-1, with D perhaps TRBD1 (5 bases). The CDR3 is made up of 13 amino acids. With 7 bases removed from V and 7 bases from J, the gap between germline ends came to 16 bases. CDR3 protein: CASTSWGYNEAFF. CDR3 DNA: TGTGCCAGCACCTCTTGGGGGTACAATGAAGCTTTCTTT.

This clonotype was found a few times. V is TRBV4-2 and J is TRBJ1-6; D gene ambiguous. V dropped 0 bases and J dropped 10 bases, with 16 bases sitting between them. The CDR3 is made up of 16 amino acids. Germline lookup yields CDR1 LGHNA and CDR2 YNFKEQ. The CDR3 DNA sequence: TGTGCCAGCAGCCAAGATCTGGGCAGTCTCCTCTCACCCCTCCACTTT. It is translated as CASSQDLGSLLSPLHF.

In its sample, this clonotype was seen many times. The chain joins TRBV10-3 to TRBJ1-1; a weak D match, TRBD1 (5 bases). The CDR3 covers 15 residues. Germline V gives CDR1 ENHRY, CDR2 SYGVKD. V lost 5 bases and J 0 bases, leaving 13 bases between the germline ends. The CDR3 loop is CAISKEPTVNTEAFF. CDR3 DNA: TGTGCCATCAGTAAAGAACCGACAGTGAACACTGAAGCTTTCTTT.

The table lists this clonotype with a few counts. V is TRBV28 and J is TRBJ2-5; D is unresolved. Trimming removed 10 bases at V and 5 bases at J, with 17 bases between. Germline CDR1 MDHEN, CDR2 SYDVKM. The CDR3 has 13 residues. CDR3 DNA sequence: TGTGCCACCATGGTGGGGATAAGCGAGACCCAGTACTTC. Encoded protein: CATMVGISETQYF.

The V and J genes are TRBV5-4 and TRBJ2-2; 9 nucleotides agree with TRBD1. The CDR3 is made up of 17 amino acids. Germline V gives CDR1 SGHNT, CDR2 YYREEE (reference sequence). Germline trimming cut 3 bases from V and 0 bases from J; bases unmatched to any gene: 6. The chain's CDR3 is CASSSRTGATNTGELFF. Written as DNA, the CDR3 is TGTGCCAGCAGCTCTAGGACAGGGGCGACGAACACCGGGGAGCTGTTTTTT.

This clonotype was seen a handful of times. The V call is TRBV3-1, the J call TRBJ2-1, with 10 bases aligning to TRBD2. The germline V gene encodes CDR1 LGHDT and CDR2 YNNKEL (reference sequence). The CDR3 covers 15 residues. Losses at the gene ends were 3 bases for V and 5 bases for J; bases not matched to a gene: 4. The CDR3 DNA reads as TGTGCCAGCAGCCAGGGGACTAGCGTTCACAATGAGCAGTTCTTC. Amino acid sequence: CASSQGTSVHNEQFF.

This rearrangement joins TRBV7-2 to TRBJ2-1; no firm D call. CDR3 length equals 16 residues. The V end lost 1 base, the J end lost 0 bases, and 10 bases lay between the germline ends. Germline-derived CDR1 and CDR2 are SGHTA and FQGNSA. CDR3 in DNA: TGTGCCAGCAGCTTAGTGTGGCCAAACTCCTACAATGAGCAGTTCTTC. It specifies CASSLVWPNSYNEQFF.

J is TRBJ2-1 and V is TRBV9; D is uncertain. This CDR3 comprises 15 residues. V was clipped by 0 bases and J by 3 bases, with 10 bases between them. Germline V gene data show CDR1 as SGDLS and CDR2 as YYNGEE. As DNA, the CDR3 is TGTGCCAGCAGCGTAGCTACGGCCTACTACAATGAGCAGTTCTTC. It translates to CASSVATAYYNEQFF.

A few counts support this clonotype. The chain has TRBV20-1 and TRBJ2-2; TRBD2 aligns across 12 bases. V trimming: 6 bases; J trimming: 3 bases; junction bases outside the gene matches: 5. CDR3 length equals 15 residues. The germline V gene encodes CDR1 DFQATT and CDR2 SNEGSKA (reference sequence). The CDR3, as DNA: TGCAGTGCAGCTAGCGGGAGGGCGTACACCGGGGAGCTGTTTTTT. Its protein product is CSAASGRAYTGELFF.

V is TRBV5-1 and J is TRBJ2-7, with TRBD1 matching over 7 bases. The J segment lost 5 bases and the V segment lost 5 bases, leaving 10 bases of the junction unmatched. The germline gives CDR1 SGHRS, CDR2 YFSETQ. CDR3 length: 14 residues. CDR3 sequence (DNA): TGCGCCAGCAGGGAACAGGGGAGAAGGAACGAGCAGTACTTC. Encoded protein: CASREQGRRNEQYF.

The chain uses TRBV5-1 and TRBJ2-5; D is unresolved. Trimming took off 6 bases at V and 1 base at J, with 16 bases between the two ends. Germline CDR1 and CDR2: SGHRS and YFSETQ. The CDR3 totals 15 residues. CDR3 sequence: CASTDPGRLQETQYF. As DNA, the CDR3 is TGCGCCAGCACCGACCCCGGACGGCTCCAAGAGACCCAGTACTTC.

This clonotype was found a few times. This chain connects TRBV5-1 to TRBJ2-3, with D possibly being TRBD1 (7 bases). With 1 base removed from V and 4 bases from J, the gap between germline ends came to 16 bases. The germline gives CDR1 SGHRS, CDR2 YFSETQ. This CDR3 comprises 16 residues. CDR3 sequence (DNA): TGCGCCAGCAGCTTGAACCGGGGCAGGGGGGCAGATACGCAGTATTTT. This encodes CASSLNRGRGADTQYF.

This clonotype was recorded many times. The chain links TRBV12-3 or TRBV12-4 to TRBJ1-5; TRBD1 agrees at 8 bases. This CDR3 has 14 residues. Trimming removed 5 bases from V and 5 bases from J; junction bases left unmatched: 5. The CDR3 protein is CASSRTGPDQPQHF. The CDR3 bases are TGTGCCAGCAGTCGGACAGGGCCAGATCAGCCCCAGCATTTT.

This clonotype showed up just a few times. The rearrangement joins TRBV6-2 or TRBV6-3 to TRBJ1-5; tentative D call: TRBD1 (6 bases). Germline V lookup: CDR1 MNHEY, CDR2 SVGEGT. The V end was cut by 4 bases, the J end by 0 bases, with 13 bases between. CDR3 length equals 16 residues. The CDR3 DNA follows: TGTGCCAGCAGTTTCTCCTGGACAGTTAGCAATCAGCCCCAGCATTTT. Translation: CASSFSWTVSNQPQHF.